This T cell receptor (beta chain) was recorded in a study of blood T cell repertoires in COVID-19. Study background: Sites across the United States, Italy and Spain contributed samples from acute and convalescent COVID-19. PBMCs, B-cell-depleted T cells, or T cells were the source of the cDNA or gDNA that made up the material.

The CDR3 is 15 residues long. Between the trimmed V and J ends, which lost 11 bases and 0 bases, there was a span of 17 bases. Original processing methods: Amplification of reference gene primers was used by the study to estimate nucleated cell counts. Method: immunoSEQ multiplex PCR; TCRdb's copy keeps in-frame clones and lacks some. The DNA was the basis for D and trimming; V, J and clone size are from that table. Seen here are a few hundred thousand clones, approximately 85% observed once, and the top ten hold around 7.8%. The clonotype originates from a human donor in a cohort sampled during active COVID-19. The chain uses TRBV23-1 and TRBJ1-3; D gene uncertain. TRBV23-1 carries the ORF label, with uncertain function. Specimen: peripheral blood. In DNA form, the CDR3 reads TGCGCCGAGGAGGGAGTCTGCGTCTCTGGAAACACCATATATTTT. Its protein product is CAEEGVCVSGNTIYF.